The 8 T cell receptor beta chains reported below all come from one sample, sequenced in a study of T cell repertoires in aging, cancer and after chemotherapy. A mixed TRB-A/B primer pool amplified rearranged TRB by multiplex touch-down PCR. TCRdb recomputed calls from the multiplex PCR reads with MiXCR, one row per CDR3 protein. The sample includes 9,000 to 13,000 distinct CDR3 sequences, about 30% seen only once; the top ten take about 18%. Amplification of TCR beta used genomic DNA extracted from peripheral blood. The sequenced sample consisted of blood. The receptors were gathered from a human donor in good health. The donor label of this sample is uncertain.

This clonotype has more than one count but fewer than ten. The chain has TRBV19 and TRBJ1-3, with 9 bases lining up with TRBD1. The CDR3 is made up of 15 amino acids. Germline V gene data show CDR1 as LNHDA and CDR2 as SQIVND (reference sequence). V lost 6 bases, J lost 3 bases, and 6 bases stayed unmatched. In DNA, the CDR3 is TGTGCCAGTAGACCCCAGACAGGGGGTGGAAACACCATATATTTT. Protein: CASRPQTGGGNTIYF.

The J gene is TRBJ2-6, the V gene TRBV19, with no clear D. The CDR3 is made up of 16 amino acids. Trimming shortened V by 3 bases and J by 3 bases, and 12 bases separated the two germline ends. Per germline, CDR1 LNHDA and CDR2 SQIVND (reference sequence). The CDR3 region has the DNA TGTGCCAGTAGTATGAGGTGGCGGAGTGGGGCCAACGTCCTGACTTTC. Its protein is CASSMRWRSGANVLTF.

The chain joins TRBV18 to TRBJ1-3; 7 bases align to TRBD1. J was trimmed by 8 bases and V by 3 bases; bases with no gene match: 7. The CDR3 extends over 14 amino acids. CDR1 and CDR2 from the germline V gene are KGHSH and LQKENI. CDR3 sequence reads: CASSPGTALDTIYF. The CDR3, as DNA: TGTGCCAGCTCACCCGGGACAGCCCTAGACACCATATATTTT.

This clonotype has a handful of counts. V gene TRBV5-6 combines with J gene TRBJ2-1, with D possibly TRBD2 on 5 matching bases. The CDR3 sequence is 17 residues long. Per germline, CDR1 SGHDT and CDR2 YYEEEE. Deletions cut 2 bases from V and 8 bases from J, with 23 bases between. CDR3 bases: TGTGCCAGCAGCTTAGAACTTAACGGAGGCCCGGTGGATGAGCAGTTCTTC. It specifies CASSLELNGGPVDEQFF. Drawing the rest from reference TRBV5-6 and TRBJ2-1, the complete variable domain is DAGVTQSPTHLIKTRGQQVTLRCSPKSGHDTVSWYQQALGQGPQFIFQYYEEEERQRGNFPDRFSGHQFPNYSSELNVNALLLGDSALYLCASSLELNGGPVDEQFFGPGTRLTVL.

The rearrangement joins TRBV12-3 or TRBV12-4 to TRBJ2-7, with D perhaps being TRBD1 or TRBD2 (5 bases each). This CDR3 spans 14 amino acids. V was shortened by 7 bases and J by 3 bases, with 16 bases between the two germline ends. CDR3 sequence (DNA): TGTGCCAGCACCATGGGGGTAAGCGGCTACGAGCAGTACTTC. It encodes CASTMGVSGYEQYF.

The chain couples TRBV27 to TRBJ1-3; D is uncertain. This CDR3 region has 19 residues. Germline V CDR1 and CDR2: MNHEY, SMNVEV (reference sequence). Deletions cut 2 bases from V and 0 bases from J, with 20 bases between. The CDR3 coding sequence is TGTGCCAGCAGTTTAAAGTTCGAGCACTCCTACATCTCTGGAAACACCATATATTTT. This translates into CASSLKFEHSYISGNTIYF.

This clonotype was recorded a few times. V gene TRBV6-2 or TRBV6-3 combines with J gene TRBJ2-1, with 9 nucleotides matching TRBD2. The CDR3 is made up of 13 amino acids. Germline V gene lookup returns CDR1 MNHEY and CDR2 SVGEGT. Trimming removed 8 bases from V and 6 bases from J; junction bases left unmatched: 5. The DNA for the CDR3 is TGTGCCAGCGGGCTAGCGGGGCCCAATGAGCAGTTCTTC. This codes for CASGLAGPNEQFF.

V gene TRBV18 combines with J gene TRBJ2-7; D perhaps matches TRBD2 (5 bases). CDR1 is KGHSH, CDR2 LQKENI, per germline. V was clipped by 0 bases and J by 3 bases, with 15 bases between them. The CDR3 covers 16 residues. The CDR3 DNA reads TGTGCCAGCTCACCACCTAGTGGACTGTATCGCTACGAGCAGTACTTC. Protein sequence: CASSPPSGLYRYEQYF.